The following is a T cell receptor (beta chain) sequence with its context. Its antigen is unidentified. The sample originates from a study of cytomegalovirus exposure and HLA in healthy donors. The CDR3 runs 17 residues. J was trimmed by 2 bases and V by 2 bases; bases with no gene match: 7. Germline CDR1 and CDR2: MGHRA and YSYEKL. Study results and limitations: Other equally common chains were less clonally expanded than HLA-associated TCR beta chains, a later analysis showed. A missense DCLRE1C variant was associated with V- and J-gene trimming of TCR beta chains in a later analysis, and an independent cohort replicated the association. A later analysis reportedly identified an Asian-associated ancestry cluster as carrying fewer N-insertions than the 666-donor mean. Associated with HLA alleles at 0.05 false discovery rate in a later analysis were 16,951 TCR beta sequences.

The PCR contained 60 Vbeta and 13 Jbeta primers. This table comes from immunoSEQ multiplex PCR, and its TCRdb copy is limited to in-frame clones, with some not included. The data show about 170,000 clones, with 62% seen just once and just under 3% held by the top ten. The chain links TRBV4-1 to TRBJ2-7; 12 bases are shared with TRBD2. The sample taken for sequencing was PBMCs. The TCR was taken from a man between 40 and 49 years old in good health and CMV-seronegative. The DNA of the CDR3 is TGCGCCAGCAGCCAAAGACGGGCTAGCGGGAGGGCCTACGAGCAGTACTTC. Its translation is CASSQRRASGRAYEQYF.